The 32 T cell receptor beta chains presented below share a single source sample, sequenced in a study of T-cell memory formation after mild COVID-19. TCRdb reprocessed the 5' RACE reads via MiXCR and lists one record per CDR3 protein. The profile shows around 340,000 distinct CDR3 sequences, around 13% of them singletons. Source material: PBMCs or a T cell subset sorted from them (not recorded which). The receptors stem from a man in his late teens or twenties who had mild COVID-19 (a few samples of this study predate the infection). Cell type and time point are not known.

This clonotype was counted at least ten times. The V call is TRBV6-5, the J call TRBJ2-1; 9 nucleotides match TRBD1. The ends lost 2 bases at V and 8 bases at J; junction bases unmatched: 10. CDR3 length equals 16 residues. CDR1 and CDR2 from the germline V gene are MNHEY and SVGAGI. The CDR3 region has the DNA TGTGCCAGCAGTTACGCCCCGGGACAGGGTAAGGATGAGCAGTTCTTC. Translating it yields CASSYAPGQGKDEQFF.

V gene TRBV6-6 combines with J gene TRBJ2-1; 11 bases agree with TRBD1. Trimming removed 0 bases from V and 9 bases from J; junction bases left unmatched: 10. CDR3 length: 17 residues. Germline CDR1 and CDR2: MNHNY and SVGAGI (reference sequence). CDR3 protein: CASSYSRDRGYKGEQFF. CDR3 sequence (DNA): TGTGCCAGCAGTTACTCCAGGGACAGGGGGTATAAGGGTGAGCAGTTCTTC.

This sequence joins TRBV7-2 and TRBJ1-1; possibly TRBD1 for D (5 bases). Per the germline V gene, CDR1 is SGHTA and CDR2 is FQGNSA. The ends were cut back, 1 base at V and 3 bases at J, with 18 bases in the middle. The CDR3 consists of 17 residues. This CDR3 is CASSLVVATGPYTEAFF. CDR3 sequence (DNA): TGTGCCAGCAGCTTAGTGGTGGCAACGGGACCGTACACTGAAGCTTTCTTT. The whole variable domain, remainder taken from reference TRBV7-2 and TRBJ1-1, is GAGVSQSPSNKVTEKGKDVELRCDPISGHTALYWYRQSLGQGLEFLIYFQGNSAPDKSGLPSDRFSAERTGGSVSTLTIQRTQQEDSAVYLCASSLVVATGPYTEAFFGQGTRLTVV.

This clonotype appeared a few times. The gene calls are TRBV7-2 and TRBJ2-3; the D gene is possibly TRBD1 (6 bases). V was clipped by 5 bases and J by 9 bases, with 12 bases between them. Germline loops: CDR1 SGHTA, CDR2 FQGNSA. This CDR3 is built from 12 residues. CDR3 loop: CASSPHRDTQYF. In DNA, the CDR3 is TGTGCCAGCAGCCCCCACAGGGACACGCAGTATTTT.

The chain combines TRBV20-1 with TRBJ1-6; 7 positions match TRBD1. The CDR3 covers 13 residues. Losses at the gene ends were 5 bases for V and 8 bases for J; bases not matched to a gene: 6. Germline-derived CDR1 and CDR2 are DFQATT and SNEGSKA (reference sequence). In nucleotides, the CDR3 is TGCAGTGCTCGATCCACAGGGGATTCACCCCTCCACTTT. It specifies CSARSTGDSPLHF.

The rearrangement links TRBV5-6 to TRBJ2-7; the D gene is possibly TRBD1 (6 bases). Trimming took 4 bases from V and 2 from J, leaving 7 bases between them. Germline V gives CDR1 SGHDT, CDR2 YYEEEE. CDR3 length equals 12 residues. The CDR3 spells CASSQGTYEQYV. CDR3 in DNA: TGTGCCAGCAGCCAGGGGACCTACGAGCAGTACGTC.

The chain is built from TRBV20-1 and TRBJ1-2; D remains unclear. Trimming cost V 4 bases and J 2 bases, with 8 bases left between them. The germline V gene encodes CDR1 DFQATT and CDR2 SNEGSKA (reference sequence). The CDR3 has 12 residues. CDR3 sequence (DNA): TGCAGTGCTACGGGAAAAAACTATGGCTACACCTTC. This codes for CSATGKNYGYTF.

The sample holds a few counts of this clonotype. The J gene is TRBJ1-1, the V gene TRBV7-2; TRBD1 matches 7 bases. Germline CDR1 and CDR2: SGHTA and FQGNSA. J gave up 10 bases and V 5 bases, and 7 bases lay outside the gene matches. The CDR3 loop spans 12 amino acids. CDR3 amino acids: CASSPRQGRAFF. CDR3 in DNA: TGTGCCAGCAGCCCGCGACAGGGAAGAGCTTTCTTT. The entire variable domain, with the rest obtained from reference TRBV7-2 and TRBJ1-1, is as follows: GAGVSQSPSNKVTEKGKDVELRCDPISGHTALYWYRQSLGQGLEFLIYFQGNSAPDKSGLPSDRFSAERTGGSVSTLTIQRTQQEDSAVYLCASSPRQGRAFFGQGTRLTVV.

This chain links TRBV18 with TRBJ2-5; D tentatively reads TRBD1 or TRBD2 (6 bases each). This CDR3 has 16 amino acids. Germline V CDR1 and CDR2: KGHSH, LQKENI. Trimming shortened V by 3 bases and J by 1 base, and 15 bases separated the two germline ends. DNA of the CDR3: TGTGCCAGCTCACCTTTCGGGGGCAGGAGCCAAGAGACCCAGTACTTC. It specifies CASSPFGGRSQETQYF.

This clonotype was seen many times. This sequence joins TRBV9 and TRBJ2-1; 10 bases line up with TRBD2. Germline V gives CDR1 SGDLS, CDR2 YYNGEE. V shed 0 bases and J 8 bases; nucleotides not matched to a gene: 8. The CDR3 length is 16 residues. The chain's CDR3 is CASSVAGSGGSDEQFF. As DNA, the CDR3 is TGTGCCAGCAGCGTAGCTGGTAGCGGGGGGAGCGATGAGCAGTTCTTC.

This clonotype has at least ten counts. The chain joins TRBV7-2 to TRBJ2-1, with D possibly being TRBD2 (6 bases). CDR1 is SGHTA, CDR2 FQGNSA, per germline. Deletions cut 5 bases from V and 8 bases from J, with 16 bases between. This CDR3 is built from 14 residues. The CDR3 sequence is CASSPRGGGDEQFF. CDR3 bases: TGTGCCAGCAGCCCTCGGGGCGGCGGGGATGAGCAGTTCTTC.

The J gene is TRBJ2-5, the V gene TRBV5-4, with TRBD1 identical over 8 bases. This CDR3 is 14 amino acids long. Germline CDR1 is SGHNT and CDR2 is YYREEE (reference sequence). The junction had 4 bases not matched to a gene; V was cut back by 4 bases and J by 2 bases. CDR3 protein: CASSGTGGQETQYF. The CDR3, as DNA: TGTGCCAGCAGCGGAACAGGGGGGCAAGAGACCCAGTACTTC.

This clonotype was picked up one time. The chain is built from TRBV7-9 and TRBJ2-7; D is uncertain. This CDR3 comprises 15 residues. The V end lost 5 bases, the J end lost 2 bases, and 16 bases lay between the germline ends. Germline CDR1 and CDR2: SEHNR and FQNEAQ (reference sequence). CDR3 sequence reads: CASSQPPGRTYEQYF. CDR3 coding DNA: TGTGCCAGCAGCCAGCCCCCAGGAAGGACCTACGAGCAGTACTTC. The whole variable domain, remainder taken from reference TRBV7-9 and TRBJ2-7, is DTGVSQNPRHKITKRGQNVTFRCDPISEHNRLYWYRQTLGQGPEFLTYFQNEAQLEKSRLLSDRFSAERPKGSFSTLEIQRTEQGDSAMYLCASSQPPGRTYEQYFGPGTRLTVT.

There are a few counts of this clonotype. The chain couples TRBV4-2 to TRBJ2-1, with 9 bases that match TRBD2. The CDR3 totals 20 residues. Germline loops: CDR1 LGHNA, CDR2 YNFKEQ. V dropped 0 bases and J dropped 4; count of bases not matched to a gene: 16. CDR3 coding DNA: TGTGCCAGCAGCCAAGATGCCCTCTCTGCCATAGCGGGGGCATACAATGAGCAGTTCTTC. Its protein product is CASSQDALSAIAGAYNEQFF.

This clonotype showed up many times. The chain employs TRBV18 and TRBJ2-1; 9 bases are a match to TRBD1. The junction had 0 bases not matched to a gene; V was cut back by 3 bases and J by 6 bases. Germline loops: CDR1 KGHSH, CDR2 LQKENI. The CDR3 is made up of 13 amino acids. The CDR3 sequence: CASSPGQGNEQFF. CDR3 bases: TGTGCCAGCTCACCGGGACAGGGCAATGAGCAGTTCTTC.

The chain uses TRBV7-3 and TRBJ2-7, with D perhaps matching TRBD2 (6 bases). This CDR3 contains 13 residues. The ends were cut back, 0 bases at V and 6 bases at J, with 9 bases in the middle. The germline CDR1 and CDR2 sequences are SGHTA and FQGTGA. The DNA for the CDR3 is TGTGCCAGCAGCTTAACAGCGGGTAGCGAGCAGTACTTC. This gives the protein CASSLTAGSEQYF.

This clonotype was seen only a few times. This chain connects TRBV7-8 to TRBJ2-1; D gene ambiguous. This CDR3 region has 13 residues. V gave up 10 bases and J gave up 3 bases, with 13 bases separating them. The V gene's germline CDR1 is SGHVS and CDR2 FQNEAQ. The CDR3 DNA reads TGTGCCACCTCCCGGGCGGACTACAATGAGCAGTTCTTC. This translates into CATSRADYNEQFF.

J is TRBJ1-5 and V is TRBV19; D uncertain. The CDR3 has 14 residues. The germline gives CDR1 LNHDA, CDR2 SQIVND (reference sequence). V lost 5 bases to trimming and J lost 11 bases, with 19 bases between them. This chain's CDR3 is CASSPVGAMRAQHF. CDR3 in DNA: TGTGCCAGTAGTCCAGTCGGCGCCATGAGGGCCCAGCATTTT.

This clonotype was seen a handful of times. The J gene is TRBJ2-1, the V gene TRBV7-2; perhaps TRBD1 as D (6 bases). There are 16 residues in the CDR3. V shed 1 base and J shed 10 bases, with 20 bases lying between them. Germline lookup yields CDR1 SGHTA and CDR2 FQGNSA. The CDR3 sequence is CASSLDSGVTMGEQFF. The CDR3 DNA follows: TGTGCCAGCAGCTTAGATTCAGGGGTTACGATGGGGGAGCAGTTCTTC.

This clonotype was detected a few times. The gene calls are TRBV5-6 and TRBJ1-1; possibly TRBD1 for D (5 bases). Trimming removed 4 bases at V and 5 bases at J, with 24 bases between. The length of the CDR3 is 17 residues. Per the germline V gene, CDR1 is SGHDT and CDR2 is YYEEEE. CDR3 nucleotide sequence: TGTGCCAGCAGCGTGAGTCGGTCCGGACAAACCGGGACTGAAGCTTTCTTT. This translates into CASSVSRSGQTGTEAFF. The full variable domain, completed using reference TRBV5-6 and TRBJ1-1, is DAGVTQSPTHLIKTRGQQVTLRCSPKSGHDTVSWYQQALGQGPQFIFQYYEEEERQRGNFPDRFSGHQFPNYSSELNVNALLLGDSALYLCASSVSRSGQTGTEAFFGQGTRLTVV.

This clonotype has just a few counts. The V gene is TRBV7-3, the J gene TRBJ1-3; D gene uncertain. Deletions cut 1 base from V and 3 bases from J, with 4 bases between. The germline CDR1 and CDR2 sequences are SGHTA and FQGTGA. The CDR3 totals 13 residues. The CDR3 loop reads CASSLNGGNTIYF. The DNA of the CDR3 is TGTGCCAGCAGCTTAAACGGTGGAAACACCATATATTTT.

The chain combines TRBV4-1 with TRBJ2-5; 11 nucleotides line up with TRBD2. The CDR3 is 16 amino acids. Germline V gene lookup returns CDR1 MGHRA and CDR2 YSYEKL. V gave up 4 bases and J gave up 4 bases; unmatched junction bases: 8. The CDR3 spells CASSRTTSGGGETQYF. CDR3 in DNA: TGCGCCAGCAGCCGCACAACTAGCGGGGGAGGAGAGACCCAGTACTTC.

This clonotype was counted between two and nine times. The gene calls are TRBV7-9 and TRBJ2-3, with a possible D match to TRBD1 (6 bases). Per germline, CDR1 SEHNR and CDR2 FQNEAQ (reference sequence). Trimming pared 5 bases from V and 0 bases from J, leaving 15 bases between. This CDR3 region has 16 residues. DNA of the CDR3: TGTGCCAGCAGCGTATTCAGGGGACCTAGCACAGATACGCAGTATTTT. It is translated as CASSVFRGPSTDTQYF.

Only a few counts were recorded for this clonotype. The J gene is TRBJ2-7, the V gene TRBV27; D gene ambiguous. V lost 4 bases, J lost 6 bases, and 10 bases lay in between. CDR3 length equals 12 residues. CDR1 is MNHEY, CDR2 SMNVEV, per germline (reference sequence). As DNA, the CDR3 is TGTGCCAGCAGTTCGGCCCAGCGCGAGCAGTACTTC. Amino acid sequence: CASSSAQREQYF.

This clonotype was seen only a few times. The CDR3 DNA sequence: TGTGCCAGCAGCCACGAAGACAGGGTGTCCGGGGAGCTGTTTTTT. Translating gives CASSHEDRVSGELFF. The chain uses TRBV4-2 and TRBJ2-2, with 7 bases identical to TRBD1. The V gene end was trimmed by 3 bases and the J gene end by 6 bases; junction bases not matched to a gene: 7. Germline V gene lookup returns CDR1 LGHNA and CDR2 YNFKEQ. The CDR3 length is 15 residues.

The chain employs TRBV7-9 and TRBJ1-3; D gene unclear. CDR1 and CDR2 (germline): SEHNR, FQNEAQ (reference sequence). V was cut by 5 bases and J by 0 bases, with 14 bases left in between. The CDR3 extends over 16 amino acids. Here the CDR3 reads CASSLKLAHSGNTIYF. The CDR3, as DNA: TGTGCCAGCAGCCTTAAATTGGCACACTCTGGAAACACCATATATTTT.

This clonotype was picked up a small number of times. The chain uses TRBV27 and TRBJ2-2; 8 bases agree with TRBD1. V shed 3 bases and J 2 bases; nucleotides not matched to a gene: 2. This CDR3 contains 15 residues. The germline CDR1 and CDR2 sequences are MNHEY and SMNVEV (reference sequence). CDR3 sequence: CASSFGTGNTGELFF. The CDR3 nucleotides read TGTGCCAGCAGTTTCGGGACAGGCAACACCGGGGAGCTGTTTTTT.

The chain joins TRBV12-3 or TRBV12-4 to TRBJ2-2; D not resolved. This CDR3 region has 14 residues. Trimming removed 3 bases at V and 4 bases at J, with 9 bases between. CDR3 sequence (DNA): TGTGCCAGCAGTTTGCAGGATGTCACCGGGGAGCTGTTTTTT. Amino acid sequence: CASSLQDVTGELFF.

This clonotype was observed many times. V gene TRBV6-6 combines with J gene TRBJ2-3; D uncertain. CDR3 length: 13 amino acids. CDR1 and CDR2 from the germline V gene are MNHNY and SVGAGI (reference sequence). V was shortened by 7 bases and J by 2 bases, with 10 bases between the two germline ends. CDR3 bases: TGTGCCAGCAAATGGAGTGACACAGATACGCAGTATTTT. This gives the protein CASKWSDTDTQYF.

The chain combines TRBV6-5 with TRBJ2-1; 10 bases are shared with TRBD2. CDR1 MNHEY and CDR2 SVGAGI come from the germline V gene. The CDR3 extends over 17 amino acids. Trimming removed 5 bases from V and 2 bases from J; junction bases left unmatched: 9. CDR3 residues: CASSTGPAGGPYNEQFF. The CDR3 DNA reads TGTGCCAGCAGTACGGGCCCAGCGGGGGGGCCCTACAATGAGCAGTTCTTC.

The V and J genes are TRBV15 and TRBJ2-7, with D tentatively TRBD1 (5 bases). The CDR3 is 18 residues long. Trimming cost V 3 bases and J 2 bases, with 23 bases left between them. Looked up from germline, CDR1 is LNHNV and CDR2 is YYDKDF (reference sequence). CDR3 sequence: CATSSTVLSKGAAYEQYV. CDR3 nucleotide sequence: TGTGCCACCAGCAGCACCGTACTATCAAAAGGGGCCGCCTACGAGCAGTACGTC.

The table lists this clonotype with a few counts. The chain employs TRBV28 and TRBJ1-2, with TRBD1 matching over 12 bases. Germline values: CDR1 MDHEN, CDR2 SYDVKM. With V trimmed by 3 bases and J by 7 bases, 9 bases remained unmatched. CDR3 length equals 16 residues. The CDR3 region has the DNA TGTGCCAGCAGTTTCCGATCGGGACAGGGGGCGGCTGGCTACACCTTC. This translates into CASSFRSGQGAAGYTF.